This record covers a single T cell receptor (beta chain). A read error may produce the germline difference seen at one junction end. The CDR3 has 13 amino acids. Germline V lookup: CDR1 SGHTA, CDR2 FQGNSA. This entry belongs to a study of blood T cell repertoires in COVID-19. Assay used: immunoSEQ multiplex PCR; TCRdb lists only in-frame clones, some missing. The sample has about 200,000 clones, 84% seen once. The source material was peripheral blood. The TCR sequence derives from a human donor in a cohort sampled during active COVID-19. V is TRBV7-2 and J is TRBJ2-5; the D is unclear. CDR3 protein: CASSFVSQKTQYF. In nucleotides, the CDR3 is TGTGCCAGCAGCTTTGTTAGCCAAAAGACCCAGTACTTC.